A single T cell receptor beta chain is shown here with its context. Its recognized antigen is unknown. Per-base quality was not reported, and no clone a single base away is much larger than it. One collaborating source in Seattle enrolled patients while the patients were actively infected and followed the patients over time throughout the course of disease. Each collaborating institution followed its own protocols to collect whole blood in K2EDTA tubes. Collaborator samples were shipped for TCRbeta analysis as frozen whole blood, isolated PBMCs, or DNA extracted from either sample type. These data belong to a study of blood T cell repertoires in COVID-19 (dated by TCRdb to about 2020). Notes on the research overall: The collaborator samples originated in the United States, Italy and Spain and spanned the acute and convalescent phases of COVID-19. The prospective study material was composed of cDNA or gDNA derived from T cells, B-cell-depleted T cells, or PBMCs. Subjects who had been exposed to COVID-19, were actively infected with it, or had recovered from it provided the deeply sampled blood TCRbeta repertoires that made up the dataset. The repertoires were released in a freely available public database intended as a resource for research on the immune response to SARS-CoV-2. Samples came from the ongoing ImmuneRACE study (first 160 participants) plus 1,254 subjects from 6 global collaborators. Sample metadata almost always included a de-identified subject ID, COVID-19 status, age in years and sex. Where available, HLA class I and class II types were obtained from metadata supplied by the sample provider rather than from assay-based typing.

CDR1 and CDR2 are read off the germline V gene as MNHNS and SASEGT. The CDR3 runs 13 amino acids, cysteine and phenylalanine included. The retained sequence is limited to the CDR3, 39 bases, with the frame set at the first base. Deletion took 0 bases off V and 5 bases off J, with a span of 7 bases between the germline ends. Overall study outcomes, separate from this receptor: The quantity of clinical and demographic metadata differed by source and by participant and was supplied without curation.

TCRbeta CDR3 regions were amplified from genomic DNA by means of the immunoSEQ Assay, a bias-controlled multiplex PCR. The authors' pipeline ran thus. Nucleated cell counts per sample were estimated from amplification of reference gene primers within the assay. To quantify the absolute abundance of each unique TCRbeta CDR3 rearrangement, sequence reads were collapsed and filtered. For each sample, productive Simpson clonality was calculated by taking the square root of Simpson's diversity index across productive rearrangements. TCRdb holds this immuneACCESS table with in-frame rearrangements only. Some clones are missing; in checked studies, unresolved V genes explain under half, and the rest has no known cause. V, J and clone size derive from that table, while D and trimming were established from the DNA sequence. This sample gives about 350,000 clones in total; around 90% of them show up just once. The ten largest account for over 3.5% of the sample.

The chain joins TRBV6-1 to TRBJ1-1; the D gene assignment is ambiguous. The source material was peripheral blood. The clonotype was recovered from a woman in her sixties or seventies with COVID-19, enrolled during active disease. CDR3 region: CASSEAPRTEAFF. The nucleotide sequence is given as TGTGCCAGCAGTGAAGCTCCGAGGACTGAAGCTTTCTTT.